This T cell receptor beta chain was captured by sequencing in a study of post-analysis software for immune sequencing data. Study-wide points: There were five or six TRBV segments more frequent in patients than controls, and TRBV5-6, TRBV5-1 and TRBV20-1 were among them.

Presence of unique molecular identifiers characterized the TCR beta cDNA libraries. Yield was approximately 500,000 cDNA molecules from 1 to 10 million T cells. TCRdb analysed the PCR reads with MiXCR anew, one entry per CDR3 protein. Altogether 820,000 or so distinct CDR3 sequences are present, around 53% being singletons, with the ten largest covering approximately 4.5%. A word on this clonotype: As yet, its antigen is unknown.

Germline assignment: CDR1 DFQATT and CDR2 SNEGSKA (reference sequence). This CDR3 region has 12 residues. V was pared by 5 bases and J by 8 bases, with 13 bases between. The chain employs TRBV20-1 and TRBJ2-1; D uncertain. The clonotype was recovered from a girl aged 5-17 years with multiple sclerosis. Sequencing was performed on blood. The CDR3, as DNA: TGCAGTGCTCCGGCCATTTCCGATGAGCAGTTCTTC. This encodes CSAPAISDEQFF.